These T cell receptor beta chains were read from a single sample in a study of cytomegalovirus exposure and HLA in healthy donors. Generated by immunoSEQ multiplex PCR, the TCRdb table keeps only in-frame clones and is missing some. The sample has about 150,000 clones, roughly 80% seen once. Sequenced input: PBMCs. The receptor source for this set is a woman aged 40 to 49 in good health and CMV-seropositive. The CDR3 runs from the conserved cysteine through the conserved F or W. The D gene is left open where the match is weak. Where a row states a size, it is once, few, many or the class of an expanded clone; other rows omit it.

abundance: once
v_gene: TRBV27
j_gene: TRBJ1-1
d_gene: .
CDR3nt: TGTGCCAGCACGGCGGGACGGAAGAACACTGAAGCTTTCTTT
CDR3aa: CASTAGRKNTEAFF

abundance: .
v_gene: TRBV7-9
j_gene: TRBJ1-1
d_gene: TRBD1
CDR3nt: TGTGCCAGCAGCTTGGGGTCCGGGACAGGGAACACTGAAGCTTTCTTT
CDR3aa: CASSLGSGTGNTEAFF

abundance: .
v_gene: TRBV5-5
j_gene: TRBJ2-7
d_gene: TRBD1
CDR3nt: TGTGCCAGCAGCTCCTTCGGACAGGCAAGCTCCTACGAGCAGTACTTC
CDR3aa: CASSSFGQASSYEQYF

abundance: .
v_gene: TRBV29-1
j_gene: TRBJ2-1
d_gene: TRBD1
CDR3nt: TGCAGCGTTGGTCAGGGGGCGGGCGAGCAGTTCTTC
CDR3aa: CSVGQGAGEQFF

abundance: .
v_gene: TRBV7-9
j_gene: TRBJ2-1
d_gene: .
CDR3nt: TGTGCCAGCAGCTTGGGGGCGGGGGTCGAGCAGTTCTTC
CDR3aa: CASSLGAGVEQFF

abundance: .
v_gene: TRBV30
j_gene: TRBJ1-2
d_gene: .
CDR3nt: TGTGCCTGGAATACAGGGAATGGCTACACCTTC
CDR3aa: CAWNTGNGYTF

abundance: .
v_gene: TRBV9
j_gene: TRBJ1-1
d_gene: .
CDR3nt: TGTGCCAGCAGCGTAGCGGGGGGGGCAGCTGAAGCTTTCTTT
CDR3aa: CASSVAGGAAEAFF

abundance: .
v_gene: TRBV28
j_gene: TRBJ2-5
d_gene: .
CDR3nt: TGTGCCAGCGCGCACAGGGCGCAAGAGACCCAGTACTTC
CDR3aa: CASAHRAQETQYF

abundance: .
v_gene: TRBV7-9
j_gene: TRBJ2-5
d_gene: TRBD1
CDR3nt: TGTGCCAGCAGCCTAGAGGGACAGGGGGCGGGAGAGACCCAGTACTTC
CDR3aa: CASSLEGQGAGETQYF

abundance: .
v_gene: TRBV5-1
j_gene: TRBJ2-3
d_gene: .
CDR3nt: TGCGCCAGCAGCTTGGGATACAGGGAAGAAGCAGATACGCAGTATTTT
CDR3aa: CASSLGYREEADTQYF

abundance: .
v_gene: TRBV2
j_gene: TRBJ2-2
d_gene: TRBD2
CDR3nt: TGTGCCAGCAGTGGGCTAGCGGGAAACACCGGGGAGCTGTTTTTT
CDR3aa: CASSGLAGNTGELFF

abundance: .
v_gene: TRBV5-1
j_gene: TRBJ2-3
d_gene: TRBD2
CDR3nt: TGCGCCAGCAGCCCAGGACTAGCAGACACAGATACGCAGTATTTT
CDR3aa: CASSPGLADTDTQYF

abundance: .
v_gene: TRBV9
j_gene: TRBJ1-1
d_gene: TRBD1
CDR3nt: TGTGCCAGCAGCGGAACCACAGGGGGAGGAACTGAAGCTTTCTTT
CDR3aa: CASSGTTGGGTEAFF

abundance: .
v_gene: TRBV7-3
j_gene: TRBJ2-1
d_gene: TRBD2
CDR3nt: TGTGCCAGCAGCTTTTCTAGGCTAGCGGGGGGCAAGCAGTTCTTC
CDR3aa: CASSFSRLAGGKQFF

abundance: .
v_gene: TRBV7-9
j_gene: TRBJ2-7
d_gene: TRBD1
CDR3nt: TGTGCCAGCAGCTTAGAGGGAATGGGACAGGAAGAACACGAGCAGTACTTC
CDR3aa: CASSLEGMGQEEHEQYF

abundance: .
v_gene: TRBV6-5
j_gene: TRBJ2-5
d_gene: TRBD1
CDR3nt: TGTGCCAGCAGTTACGCCGGGACAGGGGTCCAAGAGACCCAGTACTTC
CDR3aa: CASSYAGTGVQETQYF

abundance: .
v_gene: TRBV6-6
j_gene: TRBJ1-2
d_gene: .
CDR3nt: TGTGCCAGCAGTCCCCCTAGGTCTGAAGGCTACACCTTC
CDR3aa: CASSPPRSEGYTF

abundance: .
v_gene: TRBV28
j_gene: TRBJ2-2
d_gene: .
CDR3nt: TGTGCCAGCAGCCCCCTGAGGGAGATAGCGTCCTACACCGGGGAGCTGTTTTTT
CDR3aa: CASSPLREIASYTGELFF

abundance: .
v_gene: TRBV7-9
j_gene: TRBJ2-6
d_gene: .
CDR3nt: TGTGCCAGCAGCGCAGTCTCTGGGGCCAACGTCCTGACTTTC
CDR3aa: CASSAVSGANVLTF

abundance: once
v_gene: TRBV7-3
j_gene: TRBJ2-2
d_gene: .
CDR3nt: TGTGCCAGCACCAAGGGGGACACCGGGGAGCTGTTTTTT
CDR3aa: CASTKGDTGELFF

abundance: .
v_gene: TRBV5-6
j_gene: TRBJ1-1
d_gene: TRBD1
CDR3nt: TGTGCCAGCAGCTCCAGGGGGTTCGGGCGGAACACTGAAGCTTTCTTT
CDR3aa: CASSSRGFGRNTEAFF

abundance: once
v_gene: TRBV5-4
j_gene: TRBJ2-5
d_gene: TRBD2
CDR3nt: TGTGCCAGCAGCTTTGGCGGGAGGGCCGCTGGGGAGACCCAGTACTTC
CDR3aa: CASSFGGRAAGETQYF

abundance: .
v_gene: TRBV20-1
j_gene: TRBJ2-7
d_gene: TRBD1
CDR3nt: TGCAGTGCTACTAGACAGGGCGAGCAGTACTTC
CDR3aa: CSATRQGEQYF

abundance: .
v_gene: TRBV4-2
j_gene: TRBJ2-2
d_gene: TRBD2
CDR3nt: TGTGCCAGCAGCCAAGGACTAGCCGCCGGGGAGCTGTTTTTT
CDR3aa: CASSQGLAAGELFF

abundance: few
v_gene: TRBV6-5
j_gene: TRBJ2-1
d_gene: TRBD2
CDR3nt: TGTGCCAGCAGTTACGGGCTAGCGGGCTCCTACAATGAGCAGTTCTTC
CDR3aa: CASSYGLAGSYNEQFF

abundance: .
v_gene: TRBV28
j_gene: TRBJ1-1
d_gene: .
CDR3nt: TGTGCCAGCAGCATCGGGGGTTTGGGGAACACTGAAGCTTTCTTT
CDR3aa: CASSIGGLGNTEAFF

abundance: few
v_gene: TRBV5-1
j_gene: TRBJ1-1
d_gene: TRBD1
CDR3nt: TGCGCCAGCAGCTTGGGGGGGACAGGGAATATGAACACTGAAGCTTTCTTT
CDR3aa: CASSLGGTGNMNTEAFF

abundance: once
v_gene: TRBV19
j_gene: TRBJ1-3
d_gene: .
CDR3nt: TGTGCCAGTAGACCCGACATGAACCCTGGAAACACCATATATTTT
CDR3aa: CASRPDMNPGNTIYF

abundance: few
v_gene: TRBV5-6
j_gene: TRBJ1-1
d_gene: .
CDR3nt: TGTGCCAGCACTCTGGGGGCAGAAGCTTTCTTT
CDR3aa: CASTLGAEAFF

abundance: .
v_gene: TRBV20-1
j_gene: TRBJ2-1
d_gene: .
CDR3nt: TGCAGTGCTCCTTTCCCCAGTGAGCAGTTCTTC
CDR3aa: CSAPFPSEQFF

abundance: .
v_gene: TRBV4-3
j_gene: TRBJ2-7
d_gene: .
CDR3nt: TGCGCCAGCAGCCACGGCGGAATCCGGGTCCTTTTTAAGTACGAGCAGTACTTC
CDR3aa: CASSHGGIRVLFKYEQYF

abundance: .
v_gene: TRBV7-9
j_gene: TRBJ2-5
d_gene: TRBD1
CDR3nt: TGTGCCAGCAGCCCGGGACAGTACCAAGAGACCCAGTACTTC
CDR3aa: CASSPGQYQETQYF